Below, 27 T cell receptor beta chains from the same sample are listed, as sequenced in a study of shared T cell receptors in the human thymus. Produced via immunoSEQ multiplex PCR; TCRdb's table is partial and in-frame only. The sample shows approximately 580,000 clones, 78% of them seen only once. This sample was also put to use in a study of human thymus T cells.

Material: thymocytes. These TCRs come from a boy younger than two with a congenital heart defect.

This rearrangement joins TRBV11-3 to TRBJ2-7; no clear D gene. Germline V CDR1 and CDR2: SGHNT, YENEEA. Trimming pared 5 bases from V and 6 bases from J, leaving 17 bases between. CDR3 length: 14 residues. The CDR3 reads CASSQGTPSGEQYF. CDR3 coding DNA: TGTGCCAGCAGCCAAGGTACGCCTTCGGGCGAGCAGTACTTC.

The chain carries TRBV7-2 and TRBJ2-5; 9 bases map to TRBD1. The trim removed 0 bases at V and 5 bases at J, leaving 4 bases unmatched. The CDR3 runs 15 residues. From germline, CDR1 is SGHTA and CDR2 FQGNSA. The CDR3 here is CASSLATGGDETQYF. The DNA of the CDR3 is TGTGCCAGCAGCTTAGCGACAGGGGGGGACGAGACCCAGTACTTC.

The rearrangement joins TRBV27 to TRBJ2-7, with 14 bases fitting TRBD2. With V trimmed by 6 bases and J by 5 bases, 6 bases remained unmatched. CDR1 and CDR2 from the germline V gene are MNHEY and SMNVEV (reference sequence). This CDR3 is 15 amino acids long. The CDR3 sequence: CASSPGLAGANEQYF. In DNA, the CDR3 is TGTGCCAGCAGCCCGGGACTAGCGGGAGCAAACGAGCAGTACTTC.

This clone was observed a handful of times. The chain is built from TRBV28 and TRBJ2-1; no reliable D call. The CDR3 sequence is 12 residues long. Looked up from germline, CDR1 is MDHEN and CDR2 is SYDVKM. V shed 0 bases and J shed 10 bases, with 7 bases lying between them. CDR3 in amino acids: CASSLCGWEQFF. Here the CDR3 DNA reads TGTGCCAGCAGTTTATGCGGGTGGGAGCAGTTCTTC.

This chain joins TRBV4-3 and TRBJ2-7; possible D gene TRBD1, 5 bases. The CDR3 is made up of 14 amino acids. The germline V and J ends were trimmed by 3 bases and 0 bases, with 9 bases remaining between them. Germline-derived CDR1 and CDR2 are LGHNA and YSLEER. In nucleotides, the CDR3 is TGCGCCAGCAGCCACACAGACAGCTCCTACGAGCAGTACTTC. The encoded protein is CASSHTDSSYEQYF.

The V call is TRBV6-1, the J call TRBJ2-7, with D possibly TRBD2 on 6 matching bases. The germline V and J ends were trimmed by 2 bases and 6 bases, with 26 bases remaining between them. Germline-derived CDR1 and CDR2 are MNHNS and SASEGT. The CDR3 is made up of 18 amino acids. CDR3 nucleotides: TGTGCCAGCAGTGAAAATCCCAAACGGGGGACGGGAGTTCCCGAGCAGTACTTC. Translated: CASSENPKRGTGVPEQYF.

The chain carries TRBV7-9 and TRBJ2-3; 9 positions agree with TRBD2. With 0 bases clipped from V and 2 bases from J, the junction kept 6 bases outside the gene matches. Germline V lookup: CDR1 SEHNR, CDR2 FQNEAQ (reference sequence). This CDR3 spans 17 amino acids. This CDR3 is CASSLARREGLTDTQYF. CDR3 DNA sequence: TGTGCCAGCAGCTTAGCGCGGCGGGAGGGCCTCACAGATACGCAGTATTTT. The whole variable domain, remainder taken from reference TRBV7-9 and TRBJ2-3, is DTGVSQNPRHKITKRGQNVTFRCDPISEHNRLYWYRQTLGQGPEFLTYFQNEAQLEKSRLLSDRFSAERPKGSFSTLEIQRTEQGDSAMYLCASSLARREGLTDTQYFGPGTRLTVL.

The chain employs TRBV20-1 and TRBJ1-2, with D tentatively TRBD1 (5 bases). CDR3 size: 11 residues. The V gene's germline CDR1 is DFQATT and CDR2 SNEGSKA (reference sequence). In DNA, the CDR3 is TGCAGGGGGCTGGTGAGAGATGGCTACACCTTC. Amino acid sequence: CRGLVRDGYTF.

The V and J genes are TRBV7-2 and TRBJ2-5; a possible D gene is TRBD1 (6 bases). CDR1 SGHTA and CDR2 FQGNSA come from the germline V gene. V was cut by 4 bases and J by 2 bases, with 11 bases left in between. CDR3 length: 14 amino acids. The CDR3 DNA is TGTGCCAGCAGCTACAGGGTTGGACAAGAGACCCAGTACTTC. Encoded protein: CASSYRVGQETQYF.

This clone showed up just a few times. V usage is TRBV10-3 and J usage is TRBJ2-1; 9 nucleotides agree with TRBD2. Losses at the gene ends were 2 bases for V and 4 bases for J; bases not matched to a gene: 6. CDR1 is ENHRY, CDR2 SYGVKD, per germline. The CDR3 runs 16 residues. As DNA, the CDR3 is TGTGCCATCAGTGAGGGACTAGCGCGGAATTACAATGAGCAGTTCTTC. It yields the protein CAISEGLARNYNEQFF.

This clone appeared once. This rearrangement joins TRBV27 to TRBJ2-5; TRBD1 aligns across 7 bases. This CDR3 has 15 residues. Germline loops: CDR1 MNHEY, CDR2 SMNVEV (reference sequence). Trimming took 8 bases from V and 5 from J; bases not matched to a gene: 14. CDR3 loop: CASGRGQGVGETQYF. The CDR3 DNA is TGTGCCAGCGGGCGAGGGCAGGGGGTTGGGGAGACCCAGTACTTC.

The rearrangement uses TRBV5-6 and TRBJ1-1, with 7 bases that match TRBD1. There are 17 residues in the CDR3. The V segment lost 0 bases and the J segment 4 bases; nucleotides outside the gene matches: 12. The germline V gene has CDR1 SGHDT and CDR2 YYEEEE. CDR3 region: CASSLGSDRVYGTEAFF. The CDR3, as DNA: TGTGCCAGCAGCTTGGGGTCTGACAGGGTGTATGGCACTGAAGCTTTCTTT.

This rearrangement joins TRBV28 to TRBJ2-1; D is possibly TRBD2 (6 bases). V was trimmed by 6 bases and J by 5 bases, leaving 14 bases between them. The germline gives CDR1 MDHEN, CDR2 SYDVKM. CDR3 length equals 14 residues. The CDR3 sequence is CASRIKGTDNEQFF. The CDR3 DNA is TGTGCCAGCAGGATTAAAGGGACTGACAATGAGCAGTTCTTC.

CDR3 in DNA: TGTGCCAGCAGCAAAGAGGGGCAGCGGGGGAGCTCCTACGAGCAGTACTTC. As protein: CASSKEGQRGSSYEQYF. J is TRBJ2-7 and V is TRBV21-1; the table's D gene call, TRBD2, was not cross checked with the DNA. TRBV21-1 is given as a pseudogene. CDR3 length: 17 amino acids.

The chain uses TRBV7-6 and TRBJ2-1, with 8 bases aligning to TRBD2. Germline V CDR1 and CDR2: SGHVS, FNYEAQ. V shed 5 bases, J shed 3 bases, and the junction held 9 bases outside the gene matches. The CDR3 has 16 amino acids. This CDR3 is CASSAGGGVLYNEQFF. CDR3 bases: TGTGCCAGCAGCGCCGGGGGGGGCGTTCTCTACAATGAGCAGTTCTTC.

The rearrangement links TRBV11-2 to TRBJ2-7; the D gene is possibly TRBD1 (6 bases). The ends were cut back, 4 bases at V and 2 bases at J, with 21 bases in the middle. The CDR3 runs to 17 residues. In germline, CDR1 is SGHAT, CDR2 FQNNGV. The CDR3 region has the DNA TGTGCCAGCAGCTCGTCGTTTCGAAACAGGGCACCCTACGAGCAGTACTTC. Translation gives CASSSSFRNRAPYEQYF.

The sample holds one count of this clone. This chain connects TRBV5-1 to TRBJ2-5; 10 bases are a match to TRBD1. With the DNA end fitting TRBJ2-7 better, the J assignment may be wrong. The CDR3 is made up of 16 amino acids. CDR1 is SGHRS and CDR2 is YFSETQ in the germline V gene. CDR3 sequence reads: CASSLFDRGPTYEQYF. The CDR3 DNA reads TGCGCCAGCAGCTTGTTCGACAGGGGGCCGACCTACGAGCAGTACTTC.

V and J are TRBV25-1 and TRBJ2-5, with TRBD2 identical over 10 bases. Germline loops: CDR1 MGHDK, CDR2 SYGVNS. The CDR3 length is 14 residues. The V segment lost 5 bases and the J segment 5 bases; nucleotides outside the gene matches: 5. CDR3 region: CASSSGRADETQYF. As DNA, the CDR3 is TGTGCCAGCAGTAGCGGGAGGGCCGACGAGACCCAGTACTTC.

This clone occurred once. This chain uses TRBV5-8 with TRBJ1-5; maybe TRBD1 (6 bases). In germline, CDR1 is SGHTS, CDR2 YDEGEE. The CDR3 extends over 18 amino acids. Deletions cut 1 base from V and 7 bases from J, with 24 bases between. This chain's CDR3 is CASSLYLALGGFGQPQHF. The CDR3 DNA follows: TGTGCCAGCAGCTTGTACTTGGCCTTAGGGGGATTTGGCCAGCCCCAGCATTTT.

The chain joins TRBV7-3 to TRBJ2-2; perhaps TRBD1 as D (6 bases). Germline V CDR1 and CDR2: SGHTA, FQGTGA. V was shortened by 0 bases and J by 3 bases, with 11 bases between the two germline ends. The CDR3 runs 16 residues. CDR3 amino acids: CASSLTPRGYTGELFF. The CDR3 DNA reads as TGTGCCAGCAGCTTAACCCCTAGGGGGTACACCGGGGAGCTGTTTTTT.

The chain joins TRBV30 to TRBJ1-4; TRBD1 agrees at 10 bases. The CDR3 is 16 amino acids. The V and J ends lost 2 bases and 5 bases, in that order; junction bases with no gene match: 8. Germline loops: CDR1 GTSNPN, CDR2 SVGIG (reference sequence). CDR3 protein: CAWSMLGTGVNEKLFF. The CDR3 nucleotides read TGTGCCTGGAGTATGCTCGGGACAGGGGTCAATGAAAAACTGTTTTTT.

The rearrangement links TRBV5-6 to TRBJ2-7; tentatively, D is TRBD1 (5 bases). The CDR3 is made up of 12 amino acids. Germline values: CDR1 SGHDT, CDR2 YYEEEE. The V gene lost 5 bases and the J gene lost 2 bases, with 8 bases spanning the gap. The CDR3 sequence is CASRQGAYEQYF. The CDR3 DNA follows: TGTGCCAGCAGGCAAGGGGCCTACGAGCAGTACTTC. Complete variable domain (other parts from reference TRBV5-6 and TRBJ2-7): DAGVTQSPTHLIKTRGQQVTLRCSPKSGHDTVSWYQQALGQGPQFIFQYYEEEERQRGNFPDRFSGHQFPNYSSELNVNALLLGDSALYLCASRQGAYEQYFGPGTRLTVT.

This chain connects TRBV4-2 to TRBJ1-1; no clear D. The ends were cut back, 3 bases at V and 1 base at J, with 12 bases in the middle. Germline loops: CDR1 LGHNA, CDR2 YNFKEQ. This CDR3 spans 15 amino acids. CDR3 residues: CASSHPGGRNTEAFF. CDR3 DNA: TGTGCCAGCAGCCACCCGGGAGGTCGGAACACTGAAGCTTTCTTT.

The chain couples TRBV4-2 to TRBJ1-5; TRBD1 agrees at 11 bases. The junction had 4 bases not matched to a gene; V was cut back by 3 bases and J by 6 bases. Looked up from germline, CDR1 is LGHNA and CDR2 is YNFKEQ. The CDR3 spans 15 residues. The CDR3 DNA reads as TGTGCCAGCAGCCAGGGGGACAGGGGGGTTCAGCCCCAGCATTTT. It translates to CASSQGDRGVQPQHF.

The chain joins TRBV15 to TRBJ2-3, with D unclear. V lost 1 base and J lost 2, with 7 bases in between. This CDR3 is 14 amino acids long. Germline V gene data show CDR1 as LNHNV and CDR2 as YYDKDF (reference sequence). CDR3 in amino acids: CATSRGRNTDTQYF. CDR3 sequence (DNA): TGTGCCACCAGCAGAGGGCGGAACACAGATACGCAGTATTTT.

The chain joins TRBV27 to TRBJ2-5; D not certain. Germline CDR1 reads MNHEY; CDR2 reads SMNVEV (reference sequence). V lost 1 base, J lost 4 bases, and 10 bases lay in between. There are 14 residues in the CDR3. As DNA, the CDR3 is TGTGCCAGCAGTTTATTTGGCCACCCAGAGACCCAGTACTTC. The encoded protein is CASSLFGHPETQYF.

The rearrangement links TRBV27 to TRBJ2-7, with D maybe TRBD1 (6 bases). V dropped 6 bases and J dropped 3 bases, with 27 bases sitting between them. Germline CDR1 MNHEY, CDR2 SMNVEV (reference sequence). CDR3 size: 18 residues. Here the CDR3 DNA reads TGTGCCAGCAGCCCCATCTCGGTCTCAGGGGTCGCAAACTACGAGCAGTACTTC. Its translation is CASSPISVSGVANYEQYF.